This record concerns one TCR beta chain sequence. No antigen is known for it. This record comes from a study of T-cell reconstitution after alpha-beta-depleted transplantation in children. V gave up 0 bases and J gave up 8 bases; unmatched junction bases: 10. The CDR3 extends over 16 amino acids. Overall study findings and caveats: Most T-cell counts and diversity one year after the transplant came from T cells that were newly produced. Certain patients had high TCRbeta diversity at day 60, and it came from recipient T cells and thymic progenitors that survived.

Molecular barcoding with unique molecular identifiers was used for the TCRbeta library. TCRdb ran MiXCR on the PCR reads and lists one entry per CDR3 protein. Among 550,000 to 600,000 distinct CDR3 sequences listed, under 30% were seen once. Material: PBMCs, mostly from graft donor cells, obtained 360 days after TCRalphabeta/CD19-depleted stem cell transplant. The chain combines TRBV23-1 with TRBJ2-4; 7 nucleotides agree with TRBD1. TRBV23-1 is annotated as an ORF whose role is uncertain. This receptor was identified in a boy under two years old who had a stem cell transplant for acute myeloid leukemia, so the T cells may come from the graft donor. The CDR3 DNA follows: TGCGCCAGCAGTCAATCGCTCACAGGGGAAAAGGACATTCAGTACTTC. Encoded protein: CASSQSLTGEKDIQYF.